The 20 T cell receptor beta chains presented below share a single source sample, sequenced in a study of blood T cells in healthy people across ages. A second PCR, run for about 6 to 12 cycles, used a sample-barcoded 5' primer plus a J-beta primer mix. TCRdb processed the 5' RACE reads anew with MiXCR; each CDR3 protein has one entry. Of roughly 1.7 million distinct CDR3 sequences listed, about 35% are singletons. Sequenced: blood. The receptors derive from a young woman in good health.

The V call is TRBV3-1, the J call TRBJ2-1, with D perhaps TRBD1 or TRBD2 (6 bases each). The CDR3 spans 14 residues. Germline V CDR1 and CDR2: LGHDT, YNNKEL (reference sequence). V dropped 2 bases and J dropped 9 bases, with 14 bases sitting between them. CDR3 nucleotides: TGTGCCAGCAGCCAAACGGGGGCTAAGGGTGAGCAGTTCTTC. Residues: CASSQTGAKGEQFF.

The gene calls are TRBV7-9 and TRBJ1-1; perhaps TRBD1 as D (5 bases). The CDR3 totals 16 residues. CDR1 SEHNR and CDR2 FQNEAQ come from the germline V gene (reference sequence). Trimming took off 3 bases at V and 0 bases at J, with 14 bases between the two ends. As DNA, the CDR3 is TGTGCCAGCAGCTTTAGGGACGGTTACATGAACACTGAAGCTTTCTTT. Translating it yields CASSFRDGYMNTEAFF.

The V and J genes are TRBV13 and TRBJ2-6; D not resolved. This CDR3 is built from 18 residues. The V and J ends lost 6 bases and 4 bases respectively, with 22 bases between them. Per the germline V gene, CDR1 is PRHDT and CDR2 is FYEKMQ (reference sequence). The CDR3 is CASSFPYISSRGANVLTF. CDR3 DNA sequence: TGTGCCAGCAGTTTTCCATACATTTCCTCCCGAGGGGCCAACGTCCTGACTTTC.

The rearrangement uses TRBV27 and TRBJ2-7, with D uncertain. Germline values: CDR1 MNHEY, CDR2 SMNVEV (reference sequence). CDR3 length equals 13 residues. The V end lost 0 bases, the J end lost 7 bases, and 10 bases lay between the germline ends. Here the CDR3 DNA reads TGTGCCAGCAGTTTATCTCCCAGTCCTGAGCAGTACTTC. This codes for CASSLSPSPEQYF.

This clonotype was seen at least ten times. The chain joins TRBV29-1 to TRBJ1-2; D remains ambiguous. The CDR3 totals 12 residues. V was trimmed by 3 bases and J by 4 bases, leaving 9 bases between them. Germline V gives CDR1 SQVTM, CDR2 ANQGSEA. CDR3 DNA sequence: TGCAGCGTTGAGTTGGGTAGCTATGGCTACACCTTC. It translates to CSVELGSYGYTF.

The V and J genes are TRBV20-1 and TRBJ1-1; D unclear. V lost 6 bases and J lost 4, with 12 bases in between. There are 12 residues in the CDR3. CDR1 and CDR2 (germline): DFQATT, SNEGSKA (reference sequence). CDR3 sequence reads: CSATPWATEAFF. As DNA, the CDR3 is TGCAGTGCAACCCCCTGGGCCACTGAAGCTTTCTTT.

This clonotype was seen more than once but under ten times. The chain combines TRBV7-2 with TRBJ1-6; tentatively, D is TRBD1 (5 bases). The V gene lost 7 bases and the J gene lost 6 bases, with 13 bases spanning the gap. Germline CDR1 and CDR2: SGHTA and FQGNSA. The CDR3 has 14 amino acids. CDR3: CASKWGRLNSPLHF. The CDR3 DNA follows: TGTGCCAGCAAGTGGGGACGGCTTAATTCACCCCTCCACTTT.

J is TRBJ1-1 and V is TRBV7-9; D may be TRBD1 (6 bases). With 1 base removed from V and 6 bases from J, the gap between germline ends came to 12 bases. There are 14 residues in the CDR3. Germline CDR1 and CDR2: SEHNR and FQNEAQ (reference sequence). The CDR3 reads CASSLGRKGAEAFF. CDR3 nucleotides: TGTGCCAGCAGCTTAGGCCGTAAGGGGGCTGAAGCTTTCTTT. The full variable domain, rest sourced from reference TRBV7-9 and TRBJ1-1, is DTGVSQNPRHKITKRGQNVTFRCDPISEHNRLYWYRQTLGQGPEFLTYFQNEAQLEKSRLLSDRFSAERPKGSFSTLEIQRTEQGDSAMYLCASSLGRKGAEAFFGQGTRLTVV.

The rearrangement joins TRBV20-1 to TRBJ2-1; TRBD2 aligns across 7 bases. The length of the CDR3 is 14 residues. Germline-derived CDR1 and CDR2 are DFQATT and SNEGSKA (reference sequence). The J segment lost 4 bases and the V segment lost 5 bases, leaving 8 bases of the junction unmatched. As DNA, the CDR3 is TGCAGTGCTCCCCAGCGGGGAAATTACAATGAGCAGTTCTTC. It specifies CSAPQRGNYNEQFF.

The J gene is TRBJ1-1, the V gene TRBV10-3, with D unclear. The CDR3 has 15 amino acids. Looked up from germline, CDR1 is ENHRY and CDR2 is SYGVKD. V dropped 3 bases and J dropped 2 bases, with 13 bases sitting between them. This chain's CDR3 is CAISDGRKINTEAFF. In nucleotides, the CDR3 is TGTGCCATCAGTGACGGCCGAAAAATTAACACTGAAGCTTTCTTT.

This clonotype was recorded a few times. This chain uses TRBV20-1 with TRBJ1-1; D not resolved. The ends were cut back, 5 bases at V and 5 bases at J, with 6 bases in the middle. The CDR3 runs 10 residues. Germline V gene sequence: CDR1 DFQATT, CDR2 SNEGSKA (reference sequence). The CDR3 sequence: CSAPRTEAFF. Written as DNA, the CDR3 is TGCAGTGCTCCCCGGACTGAAGCTTTCTTT.

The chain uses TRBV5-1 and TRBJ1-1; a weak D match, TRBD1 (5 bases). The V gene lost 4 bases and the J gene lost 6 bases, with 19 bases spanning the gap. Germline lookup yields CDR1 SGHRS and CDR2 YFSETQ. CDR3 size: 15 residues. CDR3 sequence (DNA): TGCGCCAGCAGCGGAATTACAGGTGGGTGTTCTGAAGCTTTCTTT. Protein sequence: CASSGITGGCSEAFF.

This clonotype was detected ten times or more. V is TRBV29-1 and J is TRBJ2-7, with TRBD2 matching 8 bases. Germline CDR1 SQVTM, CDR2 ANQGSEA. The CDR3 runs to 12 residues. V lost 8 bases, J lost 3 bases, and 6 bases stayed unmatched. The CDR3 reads CSTWTSNYEQYF. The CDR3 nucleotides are TGCAGCACGTGGACTAGCAACTACGAGCAGTACTTC.

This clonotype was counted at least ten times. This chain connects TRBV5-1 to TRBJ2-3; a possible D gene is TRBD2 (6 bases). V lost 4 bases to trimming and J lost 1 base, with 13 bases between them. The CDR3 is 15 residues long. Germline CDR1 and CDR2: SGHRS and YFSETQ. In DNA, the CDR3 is TGCGCCAGCAGCCCCCCGTCGGGGGGCACAGATACGCAGTATTTT. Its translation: CASSPPSGGTDTQYF.

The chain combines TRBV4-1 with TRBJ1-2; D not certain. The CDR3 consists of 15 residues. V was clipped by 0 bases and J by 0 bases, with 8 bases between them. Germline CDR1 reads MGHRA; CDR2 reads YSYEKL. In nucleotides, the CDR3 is TGCGCCAGCAGCCAAGAGCAAGGTTCTAACTATGGCTACACCTTC. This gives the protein CASSQEQGSNYGYTF.

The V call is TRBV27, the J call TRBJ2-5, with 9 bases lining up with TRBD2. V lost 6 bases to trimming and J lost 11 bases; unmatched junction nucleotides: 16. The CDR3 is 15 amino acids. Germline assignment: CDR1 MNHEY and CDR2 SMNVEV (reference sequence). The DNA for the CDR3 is TGTGCCAGCAGCCGACTAGCGGAGCGATTCAATGAGCAGTACTTC. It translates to CASSRLAERFNEQYF.

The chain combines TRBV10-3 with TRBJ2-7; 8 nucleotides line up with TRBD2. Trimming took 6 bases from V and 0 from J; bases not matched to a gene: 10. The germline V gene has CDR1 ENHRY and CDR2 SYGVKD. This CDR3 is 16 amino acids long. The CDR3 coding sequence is TGTGCCATCAGCCAGTCAACCGGGACTAGCTCCTACGAGCAGTACTTC. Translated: CAISQSTGTSSYEQYF.

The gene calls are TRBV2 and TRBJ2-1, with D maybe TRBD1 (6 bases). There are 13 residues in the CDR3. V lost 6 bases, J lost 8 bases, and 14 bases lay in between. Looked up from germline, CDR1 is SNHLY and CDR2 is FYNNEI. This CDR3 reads CASSPQGRDEQFF. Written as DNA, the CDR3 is TGTGCCAGCAGCCCACAGGGTCGGGATGAGCAGTTCTTC.

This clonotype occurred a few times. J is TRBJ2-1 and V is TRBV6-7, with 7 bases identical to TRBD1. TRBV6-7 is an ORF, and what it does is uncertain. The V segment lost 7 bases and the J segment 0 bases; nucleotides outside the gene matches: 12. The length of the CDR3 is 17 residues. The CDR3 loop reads CASMQGVDRSSYNEQFF. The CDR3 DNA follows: TGTGCCAGCATGCAGGGGGTGGACAGGAGCTCCTACAATGAGCAGTTCTTC.

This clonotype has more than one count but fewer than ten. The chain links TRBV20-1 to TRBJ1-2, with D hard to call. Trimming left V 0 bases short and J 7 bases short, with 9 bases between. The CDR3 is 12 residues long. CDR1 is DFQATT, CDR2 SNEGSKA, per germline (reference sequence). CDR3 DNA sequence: TGCAGTGCTAGAGATATTCGGTCTGGCTACACCTTC. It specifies CSARDIRSGYTF.